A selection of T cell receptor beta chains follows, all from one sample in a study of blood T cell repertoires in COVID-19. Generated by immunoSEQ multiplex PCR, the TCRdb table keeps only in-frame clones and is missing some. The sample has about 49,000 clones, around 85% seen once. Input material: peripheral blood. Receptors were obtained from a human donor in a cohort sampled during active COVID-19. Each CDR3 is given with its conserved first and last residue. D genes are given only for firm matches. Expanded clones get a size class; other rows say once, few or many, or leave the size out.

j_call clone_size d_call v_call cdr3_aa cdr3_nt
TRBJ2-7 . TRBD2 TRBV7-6 CASSYLAGGVNEQYF TGTGCCAGCAGCTATCTAGCGGGAGGAGTCAACGAGCAGTACTTC
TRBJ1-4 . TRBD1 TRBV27 CASSRQGTTNEKLFF TGTGCCAGCAGTCGACAGGGGACAACTAATGAAAAACTGTTTTTT
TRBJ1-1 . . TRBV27 CASSLRENTEAFF TGTGCCAGCAGTTTACGGGAGAACACTGAAGCTTTCTTT
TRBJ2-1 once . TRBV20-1 CSAPGNNEQFF TGCAGTGCTCCCGGGAACAATGAGCAGTTCTTC
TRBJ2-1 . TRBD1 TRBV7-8 CASSPDRVKGPRGYNEQFF TGTGCCAGCAGCCCGGACAGGGTAAAGGGCCCCCGAGGTTACAATGAGCAGTTCTTC
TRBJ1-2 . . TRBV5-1 CASSPGHRDGGYTF TGCGCCAGCAGCCCCGGGCACAGGGATGGGGGCTACACCTTC
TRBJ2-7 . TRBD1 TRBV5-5 CASSFGDRAYEQYF TGTGCCAGCAGCTTTGGGGACAGGGCCTACGAGCAGTACTTC
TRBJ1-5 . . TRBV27 CASSLRQPGMGNQPQHF TGTGCCAGCAGTTTAAGACAACCGGGGATGGGCAATCAGCCCCAGCATTTT
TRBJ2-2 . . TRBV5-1 CASSLADNSGELFF TGCGCCAGCAGCTTGGCCGATAACTCCGGGGAGCTGTTTTTT
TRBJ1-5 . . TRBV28 CASSSTGVVHQPQHF TGTGCCAGCAGTTCGACGGGGGTCGTCCATCAGCCCCAGCATTTT
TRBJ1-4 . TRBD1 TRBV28 CASKTGGEKLFF TGTGCCAGCAAGACAGGGGGAGAAAAACTGTTTTTT
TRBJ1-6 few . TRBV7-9 CASSPPDRSNSPLHF TGTGCCAGCAGCCCCCCTGACAGAAGCAATTCACCCCTCCACTTT
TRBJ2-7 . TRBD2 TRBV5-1 CASTPRGTSGGGYEQYF TGCGCCAGCACCCCAAGGGGGACTAGCGGGGGAGGCTACGAGCAGTACTTC
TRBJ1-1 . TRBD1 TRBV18 CASSSPYGLDRGTEAFF TGTGCCAGCTCATCTCCCTATGGTCTCGACAGGGGTACTGAAGCTTTCTTT
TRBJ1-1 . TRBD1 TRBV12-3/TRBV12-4 CATRQGMNTEAFF TGTGCCACCAGACAGGGCATGAACACTGAAGCTTTCTTT
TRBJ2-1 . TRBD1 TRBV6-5 CASRADRAPYNEQFF TGTGCCAGCAGAGCGGACAGGGCCCCCTACAATGAGCAGTTCTTC
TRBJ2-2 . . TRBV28 CASSGADGPNTGELFF TGTGCCAGCAGTGGGGCGGACGGACCGAACACCGGGGAGCTGTTTTTT
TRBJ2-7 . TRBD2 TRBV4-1 CASSMVAGSYEQYF TGCGCCAGCAGCATGGTAGCGGGCTCCTACGAGCAGTACTTC
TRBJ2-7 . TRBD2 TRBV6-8 CASKASGSYEQYF TGTGCCAGCAAGGCTAGCGGGTCCTACGAGCAGTACTTC
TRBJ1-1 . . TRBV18 CASSPDRKNTEAFF TGTGCCAGCTCTCCCGACAGGAAGAACACTGAAGCTTTCTTT
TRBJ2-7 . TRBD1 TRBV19 CASSRSYRGTEEQYF TGTGCCAGTAGTAGGTCTTACAGGGGGACAGAAGAGCAGTACTTC
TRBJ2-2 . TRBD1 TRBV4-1 CASSQDAGQGAGELFF TGCGCCAGCAGCCAAGATGCGGGACAGGGAGCCGGGGAGCTGTTTTTT
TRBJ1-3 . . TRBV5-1 CASSPALGGIGNTIYF TGCGCCAGCAGCCCCGCTTTAGGGGGAATTGGAAACACCATATATTTT
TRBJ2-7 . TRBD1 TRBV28 CASSSPGQPYEQYF TGTGCCAGCAGTTCACCGGGACAGCCCTACGAGCAGTACTTC
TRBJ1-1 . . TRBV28 CASTLLGGGAFF TGTGCCAGCACCCTGCTGGGGGGGGGAGCTTTCTTT
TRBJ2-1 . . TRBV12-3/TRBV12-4 CASSGLLPNEQFF TGTGCCAGCAGCGGACTTCTCCCAAATGAGCAGTTCTTC
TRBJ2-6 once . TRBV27 CASSPFTSPSGANVLTF TGTGCCAGCAGTCCCTTCACTAGCCCCTCTGGGGCCAACGTCCTGACTTTC
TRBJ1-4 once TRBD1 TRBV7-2 CASSTYRGLNEKLFF TGTGCCAGCAGCACCTACAGGGGTTTGAATGAAAAACTGTTTTTT
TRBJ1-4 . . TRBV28 CASRRNGGVQEKLFF TGTGCCAGCAGGAGAAATGGGGGGGTACAGGAAAAACTGTTTTTT
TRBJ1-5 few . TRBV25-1 CASRPTGSNQPQHF TGTGCCAGCAGGCCAACAGGGAGCAATCAGCCCCAGCATTTT
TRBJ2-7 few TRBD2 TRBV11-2 CASSRYTGTSGSSYEQYF TGTGCCAGCAGCCGCTACACCGGGACTAGCGGAAGCTCCTACGAGCAGTACTTC
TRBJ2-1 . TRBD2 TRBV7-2 CASRGSVGTSGPLFF TGTGCCAGCAGGGGTTCCGTCGGCACTAGCGGCCCCCTTTTCTTC
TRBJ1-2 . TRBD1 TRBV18 CASRPGQGAFGYTF TGTGCCAGCCGGCCGGGACAGGGGGCGTTTGGCTACACCTTC
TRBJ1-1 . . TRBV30 CAWMDVRARVNTEAFF TGTGCCTGGATGGATGTCAGGGCAAGGGTGAACACTGAAGCTTTCTTT
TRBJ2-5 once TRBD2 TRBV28 CASSALAGQETQYF TGTGCCAGCAGTGCCCTAGCGGGACAAGAGACCCAGTACTTC
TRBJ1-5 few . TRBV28 CATTDRSNQPQHF TGTGCCACCACTGACAGGAGCAATCAGCCCCAGCATTTT
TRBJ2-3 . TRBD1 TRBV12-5 CASSYRGLYTDTQYF TGTGCTTCCTCGTACAGGGGGCTTTATACAGATACGCAGTATTTT
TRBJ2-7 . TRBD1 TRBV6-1 CASSDEGQGNEQYF TGTGCCAGCAGTGATGAGGGACAGGGGAACGAGCAGTACTTC
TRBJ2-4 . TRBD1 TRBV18 CASSPPGQASLAKNIQYF TGTGCCAGCTCACCACCGGGACAGGCTAGTCTAGCCAAAAACATTCAGTACTTC
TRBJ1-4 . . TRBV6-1 CASSEDQDSLPYEKLFF TGTGCCAGCAGTGAGGATCAGGACAGCCTACCTTATGAAAAACTGTTTTTT
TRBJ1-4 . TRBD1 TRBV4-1 CASSPQGQGRIRF TGCGCCAGCAGCCCACAAGGACAGGGGCGGATCAGGTTT
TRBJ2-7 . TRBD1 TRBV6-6 CASSRGTGEKQYF TGTGCCAGCAGCCGGGGAACAGGGGAGAAGCAGTACTTC
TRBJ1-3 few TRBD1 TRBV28 CASSLDRAISGNTIYF TGTGCCAGCAGTTTGGACAGGGCAATATCTGGAAACACCATATATTTT
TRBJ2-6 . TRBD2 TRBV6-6 CASMRGGTKANVLTF TGTGCCAGCATGCGGGGGGGAACGAAGGCCAACGTCCTGACTTTC
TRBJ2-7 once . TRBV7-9 CASSLAGFYEQYF TGTGCCAGCAGCTTAGCGGGCTTCTACGAGCAGTACTTC
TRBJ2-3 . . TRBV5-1 CASSLAGQGLTDTQYF TGCGCCAGCAGCTTGGCCGGGCAGGGACTCACAGATACGCAGTATTTT
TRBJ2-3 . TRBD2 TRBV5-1 CASSLAGNRLAATDTQYF TGCGCCAGCAGCTTGGCCGGGAACAGACTAGCGGCCACAGATACGCAGTATTTT
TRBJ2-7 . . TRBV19 CASSIGGSEQYF TGTGCCAGTAGTATCGGGGGTTCCGAGCAGTACTTC
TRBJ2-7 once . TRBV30 CAWSPQGYEQYF TGTGCCTGGAGCCCCCAGGGTTACGAGCAGTACTTC
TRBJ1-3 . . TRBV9 CASSVGPTGSNTIYF TGTGCCAGCAGCGTAGGTCCCACAGGGAGCAACACCATATATTTT
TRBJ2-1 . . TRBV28 CASSFGVAQNNEQFF TGTGCCAGCAGTTTTGGGGTAGCGCAAAACAATGAGCAGTTCTTC
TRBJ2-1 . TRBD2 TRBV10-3 CAISEKASGGYNEQFF TGTGCCATCAGTGAGAAAGCCAGCGGGGGATACAATGAGCAGTTCTTC
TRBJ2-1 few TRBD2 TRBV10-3 CAISPSGDYNEQFF TGTGCCATCAGTCCTAGCGGGGATTACAATGAGCAGTTCTTC
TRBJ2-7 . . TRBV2 CASSGDILYEQYF TGTGCCAGCAGTGGGGACATCTTATACGAGCAGTACTTC
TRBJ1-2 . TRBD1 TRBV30 CAFYLKGQTLGYTF TGTGCCTTTTACCTAAAGGGACAGACCCTTGGCTACACCTTC
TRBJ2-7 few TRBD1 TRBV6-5 CASRGTGAREQYF TGTGCCAGCAGGGGCACAGGGGCGCGGGAGCAGTACTTC
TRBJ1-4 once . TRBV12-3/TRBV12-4 CASGEGSGKLFF TGTGCCAGCGGGGAGGGTTCCGGAAAACTGTTTTTT
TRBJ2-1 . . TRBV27 CASRTSGDQTQFF TGTGCCAGCAGGACCTCGGGAGACCAGACGCAGTTCTTC
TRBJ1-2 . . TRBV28 CASSLGVIGGYTF TGTGCCAGCAGTTTAGGAGTGATAGGTGGCTACACCTTC